This TCR beta chain stems from a study of OX40 agonist ivuxolimab in advanced cancers. For the study at large: Three patients, one with hepatocellular carcinoma and two with cutaneous melanoma, achieved partial responses. General observations from the study: The investigators did not determine what antigen specificity the expanded peripheral T cells had. CD4+ and CD8+ blood T cells expanded clonally by week 6 at 0.1 to 3.0 mg/kg.

The CDR3 extends over 14 amino acids. Of note for this clone: Its antigen is undetermined.

Individuals having autoimmune disease history or systemic immunosuppression were not enrolled. The protocol was immunoSEQ multiplex PCR, while the TCRdb copy is restricted to in-frame clones and leaves out a portion. The sample contains some 41,000 clones, just under 90% of which appear only once. V and J are TRBV21-1 and TRBJ2-1. TRBV21-1 represents a pseudogene. The sequence derives from an adult with an advanced solid tumor such as melanoma, head and neck, liver or kidney cancer. Sequenced here: CD4+ or CD8+ T cells sorted from blood, sampled in a trial of the OX40 agonist ivuxolimab. The CDR3 nucleotides read TGTGCCAGCAGCAAAGTCGGCAGATACAATGAGCAGTTCTTC. It specifies CASSKVGRYNEQFF.